Following are 7 T cell receptor beta chains from one sample sequenced in a study of cytomegalovirus exposure and HLA in healthy donors. This PCR relied on a set of 60 Vbeta primers and 13 Jbeta primers. Here immunoSEQ multiplex PCR was the method, and the copy in TCRdb shows in-frame clones only, minus some. Here the sample spans about 250,000 clones, roughly 78% being singletons. Sequenced sample: PBMCs. Every receptor here comes from a boy between 5 and 17 years old in good health and CMV-seronegative.

This clone was seen a few times. The CDR3 spells CAISSAPGEEKLFF. DNA for the CDR3: TGTGCCATCAGTTCAGCCCCAGGGGAAGAAAAACTGTTTTTT. This sequence joins TRBV10-3 and TRBJ1-4, with D possibly being TRBD1 (6 bases). The germline gives CDR1 ENHRY, CDR2 SYGVKD. This CDR3 region has 14 residues. V was pared by 5 bases and J by 8 bases, with 15 bases between.

The chain recombines TRBV11-3 with TRBJ1-2; D is perhaps TRBD1 (5 bases). The CDR3 runs to 15 residues. V shed 2 bases and J shed 1 base, with 11 bases lying between them. Germline lookup yields CDR1 SGHNT and CDR2 YENEEA. The CDR3 is CASSLSTALNYGYTF. CDR3 DNA: TGTGCCAGCAGCTTATCGACAGCCCTTAACTATGGCTACACCTTC.

This clone was seen once. The chain links TRBV5-1 to TRBJ1-2; D gene unclear. V was cut by 4 bases and J by 8 bases, with 15 bases left in between. Germline CDR1 SGHRS, CDR2 YFSETQ. The CDR3 length is 13 residues. The CDR3 protein is CASSLVPAEGYTF. The CDR3, as DNA: TGCGCCAGCAGCCTGGTGCCCGCGGAAGGCTACACCTTC.

This clone was observed a handful of times. The chain is built from TRBV5-1 and TRBJ2-5, with 8 bases that match TRBD2. Per germline, CDR1 SGHRS and CDR2 YFSETQ. This CDR3 has 16 residues. V lost 1 base to trimming and J lost 3 bases; unmatched junction nucleotides: 8. CDR3 region: CASSLRREGLEETQYF. CDR3 in DNA: TGCGCCAGCAGCTTGAGACGGGAGGGCCTGGAAGAGACCCAGTACTTC.

The V gene is TRBV6-6, the J gene TRBJ2-7; no clear D. Deletions cut 0 bases from V and 0 bases from J, with 12 bases between. This CDR3 is built from 16 residues. The germline V gene encodes CDR1 MNHNY and CDR2 SVGAGI (reference sequence). CDR3 residues: CASSYSGGSSSYEQYF. The CDR3 DNA reads as TGTGCCAGCAGTTACTCTGGTGGCTCCAGCTCCTACGAGCAGTACTTC.

CDR3 nucleotide sequence: TGTGCCAGCAGTTACTCGGCAGGGGGCGAGCAGTACTTC. Residues: CASSYSAGGEQYF. The chain has TRBV6-5 and TRBJ2-7, with 7 bases matching TRBD1. The CDR3 length is 13 residues. Unmatched junction bases numbered 2, after V lost 0 bases and J lost 6 bases. Germline V CDR1 and CDR2: MNHEY, SVGAGI.

The V gene is TRBV9, the J gene TRBJ1-1; D might be TRBD1 (6 bases). This CDR3 is 14 amino acids long. Germline V gene lookup returns CDR1 SGDLS and CDR2 YYNGEE. V was clipped by 3 bases and J by 1 base, with 10 bases between them. CDR3 bases: TGTGCCAGCAGCGCGGACAGCTGGAACACTGAAGCTTTCTTT. As protein: CASSADSWNTEAFF.